These T cell receptor beta chains were read from a single sample in a study of T cell repertoires in cytomegalovirus infection. TCRdb re-analysed the reads in MiXCR, keeping a single row per CDR3 protein. The repertoire includes some 300,000 distinct CDR3 sequences, roughly 13% of them detected once, and 8.8% sits in the top ten. The sample taken for sequencing was PBMCs. The receptors here all came from a human donor in good health (CMV status not recorded). Some clones in this sample may be carry-over from other donors' samples. The CDR3 runs from the conserved cysteine through the conserved F or W. A D gene is named only where the DNA matches it firmly. Clone size appears in some rows only: once, few, many, or a class for an expanded clone.

V gene	D gene	clone size	J gene	CDR3 protein	CDR3 DNA
TRBV9	-	-	TRBJ1-5	CASSVDSSSNQPQHF	TGTGCCAGCAGCGTAGACTCCAGTAGCAATCAGCCCCAGCATTTT
TRBV6-2/TRBV6-3	-	-	TRBJ2-7	CASRTGTTAFSYEQYF	TGTGCCAGCAGAACCGGGACCACGGCCTTCTCCTACGAGCAGTACTTC
TRBV11-3	-	few	TRBJ2-1	CASSPRGGEDNEQFF	TGTGCCAGCAGCCCGAGAGGCGGGGAGGACAATGAGCAGTTCTTC
TRBV19	TRBD2	many	TRBJ2-1	CASSNLAGGPVEQFF	TGTGCCAGTAGTAACCTAGCGGGAGGGCCTGTAGAGCAGTTCTTC
TRBV20-1	-	-	TRBJ2-1	CSASAATGAIHNEQFF	TGCAGTGCCTCCGCCGCGACAGGCGCCATTCACAATGAGCAGTTCTTC
TRBV20-1	TRBD2	many	TRBJ2-3	CSAAGTSGGLTDTQYF	TGCAGTGCGGCCGGGACTAGCGGGGGGTTGACAGATACGCAGTATTTT
TRBV4-1	TRBD1	-	TRBJ2-1	CASSQEIFRDRGPNEQFF	TGCGCCAGCAGCCAAGAGATTTTCCGGGACAGGGGGCCCAATGAGCAGTTCTTC
TRBV7-3	TRBD1	many	TRBJ1-2	CASSLFAGRTGGNYGYTF	TGTGCCAGCAGCTTATTCGCCGGACGGACAGGGGGCAACTATGGCTACACCTTC
TRBV14	TRBD2	-	TRBJ2-7	CASSQDLGLAGGPNFLVNEQYF	TGTGCCAGCAGCCAAGATCTAGGCCTAGCGGGAGGGCCAAACTTTCTCGTGAACGAGCAGTACTTC
TRBV19	-	once	TRBJ2-1	CASSIRPSYNEQFF	TGTGCCAGTAGTATACGTCCCTCCTACAATGAGCAGTTCTTC
TRBV29-1	-	-	TRBJ2-2	CSVRQNTGELFF	TGCAGCGTTCGGCAGAACACCGGGGAGCTGTTTTTT
TRBV11-2	-	many	TRBJ1-6	CASSTRTANSPLHF	TGTGCCAGCAGCACCCGGACGGCGAATTCACCCCTCCACTTT
TRBV7-3	-	-	TRBJ2-3	CASSLQLGTDTQYF	TGTGCCAGCAGTTTACAGTTAGGCACAGATACGCAGTATTTT
TRBV2	-	few	TRBJ2-3	CASSDFGVTDTQYF	TGTGCCAGCAGTGATTTCGGAGTAACAGATACGCAGTATTTT
TRBV7-7	-	many	TRBJ1-4	CASSPERGEKLFF	TGTGCCAGCAGCCCAGAGCGGGGAGAAAAACTGTTTTTT
TRBV7-2	-	many	TRBJ1-5	CASSQNGMGNQPQHF	TGTGCCAGCAGCCAAAACGGGATGGGCAATCAGCCCCAGCATTTT
TRBV9	-	few	TRBJ1-6	CASSGGTWNNSPLHF	TGTGCCAGCAGCGGCGGGACATGGAATAATTCACCCCTCCACTTT
TRBV6-5	-	few	TRBJ1-5	CASSRTWDVNQPQHF	TGTGCCAGCAGTCGGACCTGGGACGTGAATCAGCCCCAGCATTTT
TRBV7-9	-	many	TRBJ2-5	CASGSRDPQEETQYF	TGTGCCAGCGGTAGCCGGGACCCCCAAGAAGAGACCCAGTACTTC
TRBV5-1	TRBD1	few	TRBJ2-3	CASSSGTGGVWDTQYF	TGCGCCAGCAGCTCAGGGACAGGGGGCGTTTGGGATACGCAGTATTTT
TRBV7-6	-	many	TRBJ2-7	CASSHSGPWWEQYF	TGTGCCAGCAGCCATTCCGGGCCCTGGTGGGAGCAGTACTTC
TRBV11-2	-	many	TRBJ2-3	CASSLARGEADTQYF	TGTGCCAGCAGCCTAGCTCGGGGTGAGGCAGATACGCAGTATTTT
TRBV20-1	TRBD1	few	TRBJ1-5	CSARRQGVANQPQHF	TGCAGTGCTAGAAGACAGGGGGTCGCCAATCAGCCCCAGCATTTT
TRBV7-2	-	-	TRBJ2-5	CASSLGGSRETQYF	TGTGCCAGCAGCTTAGGAGGGTCCCGAGAGACCCAGTACTTC
TRBV7-6	TRBD1	many	TRBJ2-5	CASSSDGTAGGTQYF	TGTGCCAGCAGCTCGGACGGGACAGCTGGGGGGACCCAGTACTTC
TRBV24-1	-	-	TRBJ2-1	CATSAPEGYEQFF	TGTGCCACCAGTGCTCCTGAGGGATATGAGCAGTTCTTC
TRBV20-1	-	few	TRBJ2-3	CSATHGADTQYF	TGCAGTGCAACCCATGGTGCAGATACGCAGTATTTT
TRBV7-8	-	many	TRBJ1-1	CASSLGLQGPMKGTEAFF	TGTGCCAGCAGCTTAGGCCTTCAGGGCCCTATGAAGGGCACTGAAGCTTTCTTT
TRBV20-1	-	few	TRBJ2-7	CSASQPPLPSRPYEQYF	TGCAGTGCTAGCCAACCCCCTTTACCCTCTCGTCCCTACGAGCAGTACTTC
TRBV6-6	-	-	TRBJ2-3	CASSYGSDTDTQYF	TGTGCCAGCAGTTACGGGTCAGACACAGATACGCAGTATTTT
TRBV5-1	TRBD2	-	TRBJ2-3	CASSLDSPAGGRTDTQYF	TGCGCCAGCAGCTTGGATAGCCCCGCGGGGGGCCGCACAGATACGCAGTATTTT
TRBV12-3/TRBV12-4	-	few	TRBJ1-5	CASSRTGRSNQPQHF	TGTGCCAGCAGTAGGACCGGGCGTAGCAATCAGCCCCAGCATTTT
TRBV5-1	-	few	TRBJ2-5	CASSLGSRQETQYF	TGCGCCAGCAGCTTAGGATCTAGACAAGAGACCCAGTACTTC
TRBV7-9	TRBD2	-	TRBJ2-5	CASSLVTTSGSWKTQYF	TGTGCCAGCAGCTTAGTAACGACTAGCGGGAGTTGGAAGACCCAGTACTTC
TRBV19	-	few	TRBJ1-1	CAGQRGTEAFF	TGTGCCGGGCAGCGGGGCACTGAAGCTTTCTTT
TRBV4-3	-	few	TRBJ2-5	CASSQEARKGETQYF	TGCGCCAGCAGCCAAGAGGCTAGGAAAGGCGAGACCCAGTACTTC
TRBV7-8	-	many	TRBJ1-5	CASSPGSRNQPQHF	TGTGCCAGCAGCCCAGGGTCGCGAAATCAGCCCCAGCATTTT
TRBV7-3	TRBD2	-	TRBJ2-7	CASSTWTSSEQYF	TGTGCCAGCAGCACCTGGACTAGCAGCGAGCAGTACTTC
TRBV4-1	-	-	TRBJ2-1	CASSRTTQYNEQSF	TGCGCCAGCAGCCGGACTACCCAGTACAATGAGCAGTCCTTC
TRBV2	TRBD1	few	TRBJ1-2	CASSEPDWTGNSNGYTF	TGTGCCAGCAGTGAACCGGATTGGACAGGAAATTCCAATGGCTACACCTTC
TRBV5-1	-	-	TRBJ1-1	CASTSDGAEAFF	TGCGCCAGCACCTCTGATGGAGCTGAAGCTTTCTTT
TRBV20-1	TRBD2	-	TRBJ2-1	CSAPIAGGGNEQFF	TGCAGTGCCCCAATAGCGGGGGGGGGCAATGAGCAGTTCTTC
TRBV20-1	-	-	TRBJ2-1	CSVPSRGEQFF	TGCAGTGTCCCCTCGAGGGGTGAGCAGTTCTTC
TRBV12-3/TRBV12-4	-	-	TRBJ2-5	CASSSSDGQETQYF	-
TRBV28	-	few	TRBJ2-3	CASSSTETSTDTQYF	TGTGCCAGCAGTTCGACAGAGACTAGCACAGATACGCAGTATTTT
TRBV9	-	few	TRBJ2-1	CASSVAPDIGDNEQFF	TGTGCCAGCAGCGTAGCACCAGATATTGGGGACAATGAGCAGTTCTTC
TRBV18	TRBD2	-	TRBJ2-5	CASSLRTSGQETQYF	TGTGCCAGCTCACTCCGGACTAGCGGCCAAGAGACCCAGTACTTC
TRBV6-2/TRBV6-3	-	many	TRBJ2-5	CASSGSEQETQYF	TGTGCCAGCAGTGGTTCGGAACAAGAGACCCAGTACTTC
TRBV24-1	TRBD1	-	TRBJ2-2	CATGQGKSELFF	TGTGCCACCGGACAGGGGAAATCGGAGCTGTTTTTT
TRBV24-1	-	-	TRBJ2-1	CATSPGASYNEQFF	TGTGCCACCAGTCCAGGGGCGTCCTACAATGAGCAGTTCTTC
TRBV7-9	-	many	TRBJ2-1	CASSPSGSYNEQFF	TGTGCCAGCAGCCCGAGTGGGTCCTACAATGAGCAGTTCTTC
TRBV6-6	-	many	TRBJ1-5	CASSYSGGNNQPQHF	TGTGCCAGCAGTTACTCGGGGGGAAACAATCAGCCCCAGCATTTT
TRBV20-1	-	few	TRBJ2-7	CSARGSPLLEQYF	TGCAGCGCTCGGGGCTCTCCCCTCCTGGAGCAGTACTTC
TRBV19	-	-	TRBJ2-7	CASNGPKSYEQYF	TGTGCCAGTAACGGCCCCAAGTCCTACGAGCAGTACTTC
TRBV15	-	many	TRBJ2-5	CATRTGETQYF	TGTGCCACCAGGACGGGGGAGACCCAGTACTTC
TRBV11-1	TRBD1	many	TRBJ1-5	CASSFGQGEGPQHF	TGTGCCAGCAGCTTTGGACAGGGCGAGGGGCCCCAGCATTTT
TRBV29-1	-	-	TRBJ2-1	CSVEDRGGVQFF	TGCAGCGTTGAAGACAGGGGAGGTGTGCAGTTCTTC
TRBV6-2/TRBV6-3	TRBD1	large	TRBJ1-2	CASSYSGQGPSYTF	TGTGCCAGCAGTTACTCGGGACAGGGGCCGAGCTACACCTTC